This T cell receptor (beta chain) is from a study of T cell repertoires in cytomegalovirus infection. This clonotype has ten or more counts. TCRdb ran MiXCR on the reads and lists one entry per CDR3 protein. The sample has about 230,000 distinct CDR3 sequences; roughly 6.5% are singletons. The CDR3 totals 16 residues. The V and J ends lost 4 bases and 2 bases respectively, with 17 bases between them. CDR1 SGHVS and CDR2 FQNEAQ come from the germline V gene. The V gene is TRBV7-8, the J gene TRBJ1-1, with D maybe TRBD1 (5 bases). Sequences were obtained from PBMCs. The source of this sequence is a human donor in good health (CMV status not recorded). Some clones in this sample may be carry-over from other donors' samples. CDR3: CASSYYPGTANTEAFF. The CDR3 DNA reads TGTGCCAGCAGCTACTATCCCGGGACGGCCAACACTGAAGCTTTCTTT. The variable domain in full, with the rest retrieved from reference TRBV7-8 and TRBJ1-1, is GAGVSQSPRYKVAKRGQDVALRCDPISGHVSLFWYQQALGQGPEFLTYFQNEAQLDKSGLPSDRFFAERPEGSVSTLKIQRTQQEDSAVYLCASSYYPGTANTEAFFGQGTRLTVV.